This entry describes one T cell receptor beta chain. The data belong to a study of blood T cell repertoires in COVID-19. Background on the study: Specimens from acute and convalescent COVID-19 originated in the United States, Italy and Spain. The analysed material was cDNA or gDNA that came from T cells, B-cell-depleted T cells, or PBMCs.

As handled by the study authors: Amplifying reference gene primers gave estimates of nucleated cell counts. Assay used: immunoSEQ multiplex PCR; TCRdb lists only in-frame clones, some missing. Clone size and V and J calls were adopted from that table, with D and trimming inferred from the DNA. This sample has roughly 130,000 clones; around 80% occur once, and the top ten carry about 2%. This clonotype originated in a man between 65 and 85 years old with acute or convalescent COVID-19. The sample was peripheral blood.

The CDR3 loop is CSASAGTGNTIYF. CDR3 bases: TGCAGTGCTAGTGCAGGGACTGGAAACACCATATATTTT. J is TRBJ1-3 and V is TRBV20-1, with D possibly being TRBD1 (5 bases). This CDR3 is built from 13 residues. Trimming left V 3 bases short and J 2 bases short, with 8 bases between. The germline V gene encodes CDR1 DFQATT and CDR2 SNEGSKA (reference sequence).